These 9 T cell receptor beta chains share one sample of origin, sequenced in a study of T cells after yellow fever vaccination. Each CDR3 protein gets one entry after TCRdb re-called the 5' RACE reads with MiXCR. The sample lists a few hundred thousand distinct CDR3 sequences, about 17% occurring once. This sample comprised PBMCs, obtained less than 6 days after the first yellow fever vaccination. These receptors originate from a man aged 18 to 29 who received the YFV17D yellow fever vaccine.

This sequence joins TRBV7-8 and TRBJ2-3, with 8 bases lining up with TRBD1. The CDR3 covers 18 residues. Germline-derived CDR1 and CDR2 are SGHVS and FQNEAQ. After removal of 3 bases from V and 3 bases from J, the junction contained 14 bases not matched to a gene. Here the CDR3 DNA reads TGTGCCAGCAGCTTGGCCCCATTAGGACAGGGAACTACAGATACGCAGTATTTT. Protein sequence: CASSLAPLGQGTTDTQYF.

The sample holds a few counts of this clonotype. The rearrangement joins TRBV24-1 to TRBJ2-1; 7 nucleotides agree with TRBD2. Germline V gives CDR1 KGHDR, CDR2 SFDVKD. Unmatched junction bases numbered 9, after V lost 9 bases and J lost 5 bases. CDR3 length: 14 amino acids. The CDR3 DNA is TGTGCCACCTCGGCACCCGGGGGGAACAATGAGCAGTTCTTC. Its protein is CATSAPGGNNEQFF.

This clonotype turned up a few times. The chain couples TRBV5-1 to TRBJ1-2, with D possibly TRBD1 on 6 matching bases. The V gene lost 4 bases and the J gene lost 2 bases, with 12 bases spanning the gap. CDR1 and CDR2 (germline): SGHRS, YFSETQ. The length of the CDR3 is 14 residues. CDR3 in amino acids: CASSETQGNYGYTF. CDR3 sequence (DNA): TGCGCCAGCAGCGAAACCCAGGGGAACTATGGCTACACCTTC.

This clonotype showed up just a few times. This sequence joins TRBV6-1 and TRBJ1-5; 7 positions match TRBD1. V shed 5 bases and J 7 bases; nucleotides not matched to a gene: 8. Germline V gives CDR1 MNHNS, CDR2 SASEGT. CDR3 length equals 14 residues. CDR3 nucleotide sequence: TGTGCCAGCAGTCGGGACAGTTACTCGCAGCCCCAGCATTTT. Translating it yields CASSRDSYSQPQHF.

This clonotype was counted only a few times. J is TRBJ2-7 and V is TRBV5-1, with 7 bases fitting TRBD1. V trimming: 4 bases; J trimming: 0 bases; junction bases outside the gene matches: 7. The V gene's germline CDR1 is SGHRS and CDR2 YFSETQ. CDR3 length: 15 residues. Here the CDR3 DNA reads TGCGCCAGCAGCCTCGGGACAGACAACTCCTACGAGCAGTACTTC. Translated: CASSLGTDNSYEQYF.

This chain uses TRBV12-3 or TRBV12-4 with TRBJ2-6; no reliable D call. Trimming pared 2 bases from V and 2 bases from J, leaving 7 bases between. The CDR3 spans 15 residues. The CDR3 loop is CASSLRVTGANVLTF. The CDR3 nucleotides are TGTGCCAGCAGTTTACGAGTCACTGGGGCCAACGTCCTGACTTTC.

The table lists this clonotype with a few counts. In nucleotides, the CDR3 is TGTGCCAGCAGCTCTGGCCGGACTTTTTTGAGAGAGACCCAGTACTTC. Translated: CASSSGRTFLRETQYF. This sequence joins TRBV7-2 and TRBJ2-5; possible D gene TRBD2, 5 bases. The CDR3 consists of 16 residues. Germline V gene data show CDR1 as SGHTA and CDR2 as FQGNSA. Trimming left V 4 bases short and J 4 bases short, with 19 bases between. The whole variable domain, remainder taken from reference TRBV7-2 and TRBJ2-5, is GAGVSQSPSNKVTEKGKDVELRCDPISGHTALYWYRQSLGQGLEFLIYFQGNSAPDKSGLPSDRFSAERTGGSVSTLTIQRTQQEDSAVYLCASSSGRTFLRETQYFGPGTRLLVL.

This clonotype was observed a few times. V and J are TRBV20-1 and TRBJ1-6; TRBD1 matches at 9 bases. Germline V CDR1 and CDR2: DFQATT, SNEGSKA (reference sequence). CDR3 length: 13 amino acids. The junction had 10 bases not matched to a gene; V was cut back by 5 bases and J by 14 bases. The CDR3 DNA is TGCAGTGCTCGACAGGGGGGTGGATGGGCCCTCCACTTT. It translates to CSARQGGGWALHF.

V usage is TRBV18 and J usage is TRBJ2-1; TRBD1 might be the D (6 bases). The CDR3 is 17 amino acids. Deletions cut 3 bases from V and 6 bases from J, with 21 bases between. Looked up from germline, CDR1 is KGHSH and CDR2 is LQKENI. The CDR3 protein is CASSPRDTLLQANEQFF. CDR3 coding DNA: TGTGCCAGCTCACCCCGGGACACCTTATTACAAGCCAATGAGCAGTTCTTC.